These 14 T cell receptor beta chains share one sample of origin, sequenced in a study of identical twins. TCRdb processed the 5' RACE reads anew with MiXCR; each CDR3 protein has one entry. This table has about 730,000 distinct CDR3 sequences, 21% appearing once. The same sample was also used in a study of T cells expressing NK-cell markers.

The sequenced sample consisted of PBMCs. The receptor set was obtained from a woman under 30 in good health.

This clonotype was seen at least ten times. The rearrangement uses TRBV12-3 or TRBV12-4 and TRBJ2-3; the D is unclear. Trimming stripped 7 bases from V and 1 base from J, with 12 bases between. The CDR3 has 14 amino acids. For the CDR3, the DNA is TGTGCCAGCACTAACTCTCTGGGCACAGATACGCAGTATTTT. This encodes CASTNSLGTDTQYF.

This clonotype was observed a few times. The J gene is TRBJ2-7, the V gene TRBV6-5, with D maybe TRBD1 (6 bases). The CDR3 spans 15 residues. Looked up from germline, CDR1 is MNHEY and CDR2 is SVGAGI. Trimming stripped 4 bases from V and 1 base from J, with 14 bases between. The CDR3 protein is CASSLVGTLSYEQYF. The CDR3 DNA reads TGTGCCAGCAGTTTGGTAGGGACATTATCCTACGAGCAGTACTTC.

In this sample, this clonotype turned up a few times. The chain recombines TRBV5-1 with TRBJ1-1; D might be TRBD1 (5 bases). The ends were cut back, 0 bases at V and 4 bases at J, with 13 bases in the middle. The germline CDR1 and CDR2 sequences are SGHRS and YFSETQ. The CDR3 has 15 amino acids. The CDR3 DNA sequence: TGCGCCAGCAGCTTGGACCGGGGTGGGGGCACTGAAGCTTTCTTT. It is translated as CASSLDRGGGTEAFF.

This clonotype was picked up many times. The chain carries TRBV5-6 and TRBJ2-7; TRBD2 is a possible D gene (6 bases). This CDR3 spans 13 amino acids. CDR1 and CDR2 (germline): SGHDT, YYEEEE. V was cut by 4 bases and J by 8 bases, with 16 bases left in between. CDR3 region: CASSAAAGYKQYF. The CDR3 DNA is TGTGCCAGCAGCGCTGCGGCGGGATATAAGCAGTACTTC.

This clonotype occurred a few times. As DNA, the CDR3 is TGTGCCAGCAGTTACTCGGCCTCTTACGAGCAGTACTTC. Amino acid sequence: CASSYSASYEQYF. This sequence joins TRBV6-5 and TRBJ2-7, with D hard to call. The CDR3 extends over 13 amino acids. The germline V and J ends were trimmed by 0 bases and 4 bases, with 7 bases remaining between them. Germline V gene data show CDR1 as MNHEY and CDR2 as SVGAGI.

V usage is TRBV12-3 or TRBV12-4 and J usage is TRBJ2-7; 7 positions match TRBD2. With V trimmed by 11 bases and J by 0 bases, 7 bases remained unmatched. CDR3 length equals 13 residues. The CDR3 DNA sequence: TGTGCCGGGGGGGGAATGAGCTCCTACGAGCAGTACTTC. Translating gives CAGGGMSSYEQYF.

The rearrangement links TRBV12-3 or TRBV12-4 to TRBJ1-1; D not resolved. CDR3 size: 12 residues. Between the trimmed V and J ends, which lost 2 bases and 4 bases, there was a span of 5 bases. CDR3 amino acids: CASSLMATEAFF. CDR3 nucleotides: TGTGCCAGCAGTTTAATGGCCACTGAAGCTTTCTTT.

The V gene is TRBV6-5, the J gene TRBJ1-6; unclear D gene. The length of the CDR3 is 16 residues. Per the germline V gene, CDR1 is MNHEY and CDR2 is SVGAGI. Trimming shortened V by 0 bases and J by 5 bases, and 11 bases separated the two germline ends. CDR3 loop: CASSYSSGLDNSPLHF. In nucleotides, the CDR3 is TGTGCCAGCAGTTACTCGAGTGGTTTAGATAATTCACCCCTCCACTTT.

The table lists this clonotype with a few counts. In nucleotides, the CDR3 is TGTGCCATCAGCCCCCTAGCGGGAGGGCTCCATGAGCAGTTCTTC. Protein: CAISPLAGGLHEQFF. The chain couples TRBV10-3 to TRBJ2-1; 12 bases are shared with TRBD2. V was clipped by 6 bases and J by 8 bases; unmatched bases: 8. The CDR3 loop spans 15 amino acids. Germline CDR1 and CDR2: ENHRY and SYGVKD.

Turning to this clonotype: A read error is likely, as this CDR3 ends without the conserved phenylalanine or tryptophan. The DNA is left out, because the CDR3 cannot be placed on it with certainty; the CDR3 is given as TCRdb lists it. This sequence joins TRBV20-1 and TRBJ2-1; whether TRBD1, the table's D call, matches the DNA was not checked. The CDR3 adds up to 12 amino acids, both ends counted. Per the germline V gene, CDR1 is DFQATT and CDR2 is SNEGSKA (reference sequence). This CDR3 is CSAREGQGFYSV.

CDR3: CASNRDPNTGELFF. For the CDR3, the DNA is TGCGCCAGCAATAGGGACCCTAACACCGGGGAGCTGTTTTTT. This chain connects TRBV5-1 to TRBJ2-2; D might be TRBD1 or TRBD2, each matching 5 bases. Trimming stripped 6 bases from V and 2 bases from J, with 11 bases between. Germline V gene sequence: CDR1 SGHRS, CDR2 YFSETQ. The CDR3 contains 14 residues.

This clonotype was counted a few times. The chain has TRBV11-3 and TRBJ2-7, with a tentative D call TRBD1 (5 bases). Germline CDR1 reads SGHNT; CDR2 reads YENEEA. CDR3 length equals 16 residues. The germline V and J ends were trimmed by 1 base and 6 bases, with 19 bases remaining between them. Here the CDR3 reads CASSLVLRRESGEQYF. As DNA, the CDR3 is TGTGCCAGCAGCTTAGTATTACGCAGGGAAAGTGGCGAGCAGTACTTC. Looking up the rest from reference TRBV11-3 and TRBJ2-7 gives the full variable domain: EAGVVQSPRYKIIEKKQPVAFWCNPISGHNTLYWYLQNLGQGPELLIRYENEEAVDDSQLPKDRFSAERLKGVDSTLKIQPAELGDSAVYLCASSLVLRRESGEQYFGPGTRLTVT.

The table lists this clonotype with many counts. J is TRBJ1-5 and V is TRBV5-1, with TRBD1 as a possible D gene (6 bases). This CDR3 spans 15 amino acids. Per germline, CDR1 SGHRS and CDR2 YFSETQ. Deletions cut 4 bases from V and 2 bases from J, with 13 bases between. CDR3 region: CASSEGTIGNQPQHF. The CDR3 DNA sequence: TGCGCCAGCAGCGAAGGGACAATTGGCAATCAGCCCCAGCATTTT. Combining the CDR3 with reference TRBV5-1 and TRBJ1-5 gives the whole variable domain KAGVTQTPRYLIKTRGQQVTLSCSPISGHRSVSWYQQTPGQGLQFLFEYFSETQRNKGNFPGRFSGRQFSNSRSEMNVSTLELGDSALYLCASSEGTIGNQPQHFGDGTRLSIL.

Ten or more counts support this clonotype. The chain recombines TRBV20-1 with TRBJ2-2, with 10 bases aligning to TRBD2. The CDR3 has 18 residues. After removal of 0 bases from V and 7 bases from J, the junction contained 14 bases not matched to a gene. Germline V gene sequence: CDR1 DFQATT, CDR2 SNEGSKA (reference sequence). In nucleotides, the CDR3 is TGCAGTGCTAGAGATCGTGGGGAGCGGGAGGGCCGGAACGGGGAGCTGTTTTTT. Amino acid sequence: CSARDRGEREGRNGELFF.